The 24 T cell receptor beta chains reported below all come from one sample, sequenced in a study of blood T cell repertoires in COVID-19. TCRdb keeps only in-frame clones here, not all; method: immunoSEQ multiplex PCR. Among more than 95,000 clones listed, about four fifths were seen once. Sequencing was performed on peripheral blood. The receptors stem from an elderly man with active or convalescent COVID-19.

The chain combines TRBV7-3 with TRBJ1-3, with D maybe TRBD1 (5 bases). Germline V CDR1 and CDR2: SGHTA, FQGTGA. The CDR3 length is 15 residues. V was cut by 5 bases and J by 0 bases, with 11 bases left in between. The CDR3 sequence: CASSADSTSGNTIYF. The DNA for the CDR3 is TGTGCCAGCAGCGCCGACAGCACCTCTGGAAACACCATATATTTT.

The chain joins TRBV6-1 to TRBJ2-5, with 10 bases aligning to TRBD2. Unmatched junction bases numbered 10, after V lost 1 base and J lost 2 bases. Germline V gene sequence: CDR1 MNHNS, CDR2 SASEGT. The CDR3 length is 18 residues. DNA of the CDR3: TGTGCCAGCAGTGAAGACTATAGCGGGGGGCCCCGTCAAGAGACCCAGTACTTC. This encodes CASSEDYSGGPRQETQYF.

The gene calls are TRBV10-2 and TRBJ2-4, with TRBD2 identical over 12 bases. V was clipped by 4 bases and J by 2 bases; unmatched bases: 3. The length of the CDR3 is 16 residues. Germline values: CDR1 WSHSY, CDR2 SAAADI. The CDR3 sequence is CASSASGGVSKNIQYF. The CDR3 region has the DNA TGCGCCAGCAGTGCTAGCGGGGGGGTGTCCAAAAACATTCAGTACTTC.

This clone has just one count. The chain links TRBV2 to TRBJ2-3; 7 bases fit TRBD2. The germline gives CDR1 SNHLY, CDR2 FYNNEI. The CDR3 covers 14 residues. After removal of 8 bases from V and 3 bases from J, the junction contained 8 bases not matched to a gene. CDR3 nucleotide sequence: TGTGCCAGCGCGGGGAGGGAGAGTACAGATACGCAGTATTTT. This encodes CASAGRESTDTQYF.

The sample holds a few counts of this clone. This rearrangement joins TRBV5-1 to TRBJ2-1; perhaps TRBD1 as D (5 bases). The CDR3 spans 12 residues. The V gene lost 7 bases and the J gene lost 5 bases, with 10 bases spanning the gap. The V gene's germline CDR1 is SGHRS and CDR2 YFSETQ. The CDR3 sequence is CASAEQDNEQFF. The CDR3 nucleotides read TGCGCCAGCGCGGAACAGGACAATGAGCAGTTCTTC.

The V gene is TRBV7-2, the J gene TRBJ2-3, with TRBD2 matching over 8 bases. The CDR3 extends over 16 amino acids. J gave up 6 bases and V 2 bases, and 10 bases lay outside the gene matches. The V gene's germline CDR1 is SGHTA and CDR2 FQGNSA. The CDR3 nucleotides read TGTGCCAGCAGCTTATACTACCCCCGGGAGGGGGATACGCAGTATTTT. Its protein product is CASSLYYPREGDTQYF.

This clone has just a few counts. This rearrangement joins TRBV10-3 to TRBJ2-7; 8 bases map to TRBD1. In germline, CDR1 is ENHRY, CDR2 SYGVKD. The CDR3 has 11 residues. The chain's CDR3 is CATGTGYEQYF. The CDR3 DNA reads as TGTGCGACCGGGACAGGTTACGAGCAGTACTTC.

The chain employs TRBV5-6 and TRBJ2-7, with TRBD1 matching over 11 bases. Germline V gene data show CDR1 as SGHDT and CDR2 as YYEEEE. V gave up 4 bases and J gave up 3 bases; unmatched junction bases: 6. The CDR3 has 15 residues. The CDR3, as DNA: TGTGCCAGCAGCATAAGGACAGGGGGCTTCTACGAGCAGTACTTC. Protein sequence: CASSIRTGGFYEQYF.

The rearrangement uses TRBV23-1 and TRBJ2-1; 7 positions match TRBD1. TRBV23-1 is noted as an ORF with a role that remains uncertain. V lost 8 bases to trimming and J lost 3 bases; unmatched junction nucleotides: 7. The CDR3 consists of 14 residues. CDR3 sequence (DNA): TGCGCCAGCGGCAGGGGGAGAGGCTACAATGAGCAGTTCTTC. This encodes CASGRGRGYNEQFF.

The chain has TRBV5-4 and TRBJ1-3, with D possibly being TRBD1 (5 bases). From germline, CDR1 is SGHNT and CDR2 YYREEE (reference sequence). This CDR3 contains 14 residues. Trimming took off 1 base at V and 4 bases at J, with 9 bases between the two ends. The CDR3: CASSLQGLGNTIYF. The CDR3 DNA follows: TGTGCCAGCAGCTTGCAGGGTTTGGGAAACACCATATATTTT.

The genes are TRBV7-2 and TRBJ2-2; TRBD1 matches 9 bases. Losses at the gene ends were 4 bases for V and 8 bases for J; bases not matched to a gene: 11. The germline V gene has CDR1 SGHTA and CDR2 FQGNSA. The CDR3 has 16 amino acids. The CDR3 DNA reads TGTGCCAGCAGCTCCGGACAGGGGTTCTCCATGGGGGAGCTGTTTTTT. It specifies CASSSGQGFSMGELFF.

The V gene is TRBV24-1, the J gene TRBJ1-3; D might be TRBD1 (6 bases). With 12 bases removed from V and 0 bases from J, the gap between germline ends came to 17 bases. Per germline, CDR1 KGHDR and CDR2 SFDVKD. The CDR3 totals 15 residues. CDR3 bases: TGTGCCGTAATGAGACAGGTCATCTCTGGAAACACCATATATTTT. Protein sequence: CAVMRQVISGNTIYF.

CDR3 sequence (DNA): TGTGCCAGTAGTATTGACAGGGCGAACACTGAAGCTTTCTTT. It translates to CASSIDRANTEAFF. This chain connects TRBV19 to TRBJ1-1, with TRBD1 identical over 7 bases. The CDR3 consists of 14 residues. In germline, CDR1 is LNHDA, CDR2 SQIVND (reference sequence). Trimming removed 3 bases from V and 1 base from J; junction bases left unmatched: 2.

The chain links TRBV7-2 to TRBJ2-1, with 8 nucleotides matching TRBD1. V shed 5 bases and J 2 bases; nucleotides not matched to a gene: 5. CDR1 is SGHTA and CDR2 is FQGNSA in the germline V gene. This CDR3 has 15 amino acids. The CDR3: CASSLTGVTYNEQFF. DNA of the CDR3: TGTGCCAGCAGCCTGACAGGGGTCACCTACAATGAGCAGTTCTTC. The variable domain in full, completed from reference TRBV7-2 and TRBJ2-1, reads GAGVSQSPSNKVTEKGKDVELRCDPISGHTALYWYRQSLGQGLEFLIYFQGNSAPDKSGLPSDRFSAERTGGSVSTLTIQRTQQEDSAVYLCASSLTGVTYNEQFFGPGTRLTVL.

The gene calls are TRBV28 and TRBJ2-7, with 10 bases matching TRBD1. Losses at the gene ends were 3 bases for V and 3 bases for J; bases not matched to a gene: 8. This CDR3 spans 16 amino acids. Germline CDR1 MDHEN, CDR2 SYDVKM. The chain's CDR3 is CASSLGPRTGGYEQYF. Here the CDR3 DNA reads TGTGCCAGCAGTTTGGGCCCCCGGACAGGGGGCTACGAGCAGTACTTC.

This clone has more than one count but fewer than ten. The chain employs TRBV27 and TRBJ2-7, with 9 bases that match TRBD1. Germline-derived CDR1 and CDR2 are MNHEY and SMNVEV (reference sequence). The CDR3 has 15 residues. The J segment lost 2 bases and the V segment lost 5 bases, leaving 7 bases of the junction unmatched. CDR3 sequence reads: CASSPAGTGPYEQYF. The DNA for the CDR3 is TGTGCCAGCAGTCCAGCCGGGACAGGGCCCTACGAGCAGTACTTC.

The chain employs TRBV29-1 and TRBJ2-5, with 8 nucleotides matching TRBD1. This CDR3 is built from 12 residues. CDR1 is SQVTM and CDR2 is ANQGSEA in the germline V gene. After removal of 6 bases from V and 4 bases from J, the junction contained 4 bases not matched to a gene. CDR3 in amino acids: CSVGQGTETQYF. CDR3 in DNA: TGCAGCGTCGGACAGGGCACAGAGACCCAGTACTTC.

The chain has TRBV7-2 and TRBJ2-7, with 7 positions matching TRBD1. The CDR3 has 15 residues. J gave up 7 bases and V 1 base, and 10 bases lay outside the gene matches. In germline, CDR1 is SGHTA, CDR2 FQGNSA. CDR3 region: CASSLGGQLYGEQYF. CDR3 sequence (DNA): TGTGCCAGCAGCTTAGGGGGACAGTTATACGGGGAGCAGTACTTC.

The chain recombines TRBV6-6 with TRBJ2-7; 10 bases line up with TRBD2. In germline, CDR1 is MNHNY, CDR2 SVGAGI (reference sequence). Trimming cost V 8 bases and J 8 bases; bases outside gene matches: 6. This CDR3 has 12 residues. The DNA of the CDR3 is TGTGCCAGCTCAAGCGGGGGGGCCCAGCAGTACTTC. Its translation is CASSSGGAQQYF.

V and J are TRBV5-6 and TRBJ2-5; D perhaps matches TRBD1 (6 bases). The V gene lost 3 bases and the J gene lost 4 bases, with 10 bases spanning the gap. The CDR3 contains 13 residues. Germline V lookup: CDR1 SGHDT, CDR2 YYEEEE. The CDR3 reads CASSWTVGETQYF. Written as DNA, the CDR3 is TGTGCCAGCAGCTGGACAGTTGGAGAGACCCAGTACTTC.

This chain connects TRBV7-3 to TRBJ1-2, with D maybe TRBD1 (5 bases). Trimming took 5 bases from V and 0 from J, leaving 13 bases between them. Germline V lookup: CDR1 SGHTA, CDR2 FQGTGA. The CDR3 contains 15 residues. The CDR3 nucleotides are TGTGCCAGCAGCGTGACAGTTCCCTCTAACTATGGCTACACCTTC. The encoded protein is CASSVTVPSNYGYTF.

The chain carries TRBV19 and TRBJ2-3, with a possible D match to TRBD1 (6 bases). Between the trimmed V and J ends, which lost 1 base and 5 bases, there was a span of 19 bases. The CDR3 totals 17 residues. Germline V gene data show CDR1 as LNHDA and CDR2 as SQIVND (reference sequence). The CDR3 protein is CASSIGPSQQGGDTQYF. CDR3 in DNA: TGTGCCAGTAGTATAGGCCCCTCTCAACAGGGCGGAGATACGCAGTATTTT.

V and J are TRBV27 and TRBJ1-2, with 8 bases lining up with TRBD1. This CDR3 has 14 amino acids. Germline V gene lookup returns CDR1 MNHEY and CDR2 SMNVEV (reference sequence). V was clipped by 6 bases and J by 8 bases; unmatched bases: 11. The CDR3 reads CASRPAQGARGYTF. The CDR3 nucleotides read TGTGCCAGCAGACCCGCCCAGGGGGCGCGAGGCTACACCTTC.

The rearrangement uses TRBV24-1 and TRBJ2-2; TRBD2 might be the D (6 bases). CDR3 size: 17 residues. The germline CDR1 and CDR2 sequences are KGHDR and SFDVKD. Trimming removed 9 bases at V and 0 bases at J, with 19 bases between. CDR3 bases: TGTGCCACCGCTTCCCCAGCCGGGGGTGCGAACACCGGGGAGCTGTTTTTT. It encodes CATASPAGGANTGELFF.